Listed below are T cell receptor beta chains from one sample, sequenced in a study of T cells after yellow fever vaccination. MiXCR was run by TCRdb on the 5' RACE reads, yielding one entry per CDR3 protein. The repertoire includes around 100,000 distinct CDR3 sequences, around 5.8% of them detected once, and about two fifths sits in the top ten. This specimen consisted of CD8+ T cells sorted from PBMCs, obtained 10 days after the yellow fever booster vaccination. All receptors derive from a man between 18 and 29 years old who received the YFV17D yellow fever vaccine. The CDR3 runs from the conserved cysteine through the conserved F or W. The D gene is left open where the match is weak. Size tells how often a clone was seen (once, few, many) or the class of an expanded clone, and some rows leave it out.

j_gene | d_gene | v_gene | abundance | CDR3nt | CDR3aa
TRBJ1-3 | NA | TRBV28 | few | TGTGCCAGCAGTTTAATTAGAAACTCTGGAAACACCATATATTTT | CASSLIRNSGNTIYF
TRBJ2-1 | NA | TRBV12-3/TRBV12-4 | NA | TGTGCCAGCAGTTTTTCCTCCGTGCGGGATGAGCAGTTCTTC | CASSFSSVRDEQFF
TRBJ1-2 | NA | TRBV12-3/TRBV12-4 | few | TGTGCCAGCAGTTCCGACAGATATGGCTACACCTTC | CASSSDRYGYTF
TRBJ1-1 | NA | TRBV7-6 | few | TGTGCCAGCAGCTTAGCGAGGGGGGCGGGTGAAGCTTTCTTT | CASSLARGAGEAFF
TRBJ2-1 | NA | TRBV6-5 | few | TGTGCCAGCAGTTTAGGGGGAGAGGATGAGCAGTTCTTC | CASSLGGEDEQFF
TRBJ2-2 | NA | TRBV4-1 | few | TGCGCCAGCAGCCATAGTGGGGAGCTGTTTTTT | CASSHSGELFF
TRBJ1-2 | NA | TRBV6-5 | NA | TGTGCCAGCAGTTACCTCACCCGGTCTTCGGCTGGCTACACCTTC | CASSYLTRSSAGYTF
TRBJ2-7 | TRBD2 | TRBV4-1 | few | TGCGCCAGCAGCCAAGGGGCCGGGGGGGCCGAATACGAGCAGTACTTC | CASSQGAGGAEYEQYF
TRBJ2-3 | NA | TRBV12-3/TRBV12-4 | NA | TGTGCCAGCAGTCCCAGTAGGGATCTCACAGATACGCAGTATTTT | CASSPSRDLTDTQYF
TRBJ2-2 | NA | TRBV7-2 | few | TGTGCCAGCAGCCCGAGGACTCGCACCAACACCGGGGAGCTGTTTTTT | CASSPRTRTNTGELFF
TRBJ1-2 | NA | TRBV9 | few | TGTGCCAGCACTATCCCGGGGCAAGGCTATGGCTACACCTTC | CASTIPGQGYGYTF
TRBJ2-7 | NA | TRBV15 | many | TGTGCCACCAGCAGATTTTACAGGGAGGAGGACTACGAGCAGTACTTC | CATSRFYREEDYEQYF
TRBJ2-1 | TRBD2 | TRBV4-3 | few | TGCGCCAGCAGCCAAGAACACGGGGGGATCCATGAGCAGTTCTTC | CASSQEHGGIHEQFF
TRBJ2-1 | NA | TRBV19 | NA | TGTGCCAGTAGCCGACGTGGGGGCGCGACCTACAATGAGCAGTTCTTC | CASSRRGGATYNEQFF
TRBJ2-1 | NA | TRBV7-9 | few | TGTGCCAGCAGCGGAAACAGGGCGGGCAATGAGCAGTTCTTC | CASSGNRAGNEQFF
TRBJ2-4 | TRBD2 | TRBV27 | few | TGTGCCAGCAGTCCGACTAGCGGGGGATTTAGTGCCAAAAACATTCAGTACTTC | CASSPTSGGFSAKNIQYF